This T cell receptor (beta chain) comes out of a study of CD8+CD57+ T cells in acquired aplastic anemia. Study summary: Each DNA sample taken from sorted CD4+ and CD8+ cells came to around 2.9 ug on average.

Sequencing was done on patients that had shown CD8+CD57+ cell expansion by flow cytometry. This clonotype was counted many times. What it binds is unknown. The CDR3 runs to 15 residues. Trimming took 0 bases from V and 3 from J, leaving 12 bases between them. Germline CDR1 is MNHNY and CDR2 is SVGAGI (reference sequence). Profiles of TCR beta VDJ and CDR3 were generated from a genomic DNA template. TCRdb recomputed calls from the reads with MiXCR, one row per CDR3 protein. The sample carries around 180,000 distinct CDR3 sequences, around 50% recorded once. The study's findings and limits: No significant difference in CD8+ Simpson's diversity was found between patients and controls. Sharing between patients and controls was observed for around 27 CD8+ CDR3 sequences.

The receptor was isolated from a human donor with aplastic anemia. This sequence joins TRBV6-6 and TRBJ2-7; D gene ambiguous. The sample consisted of sorted CD4+, CD8+, or CD8+CD57+ T cells (not recorded which) from PBMCs. In DNA, the CDR3 is TGTGCCAGCAGTTACTCGATAAGGCAACTCTACGAGCAGTACTTC. Its translation is CASSYSIRQLYEQYF.